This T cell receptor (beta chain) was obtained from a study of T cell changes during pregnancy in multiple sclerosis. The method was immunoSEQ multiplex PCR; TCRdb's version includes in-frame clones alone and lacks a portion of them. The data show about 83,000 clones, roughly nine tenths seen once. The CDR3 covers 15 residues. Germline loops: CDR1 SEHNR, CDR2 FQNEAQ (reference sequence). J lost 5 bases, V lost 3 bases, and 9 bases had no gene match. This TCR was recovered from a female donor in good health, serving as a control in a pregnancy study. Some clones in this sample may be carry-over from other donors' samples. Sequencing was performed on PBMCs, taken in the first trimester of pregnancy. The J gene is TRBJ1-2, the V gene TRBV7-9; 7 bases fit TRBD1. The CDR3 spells CASSFGGGGGYGYTF. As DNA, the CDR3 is TGTGCCAGCAGCTTCGGTGGAGGGGGCGGGTATGGCTACACCTTC.